This TCR beta chain was identified during a study of blood T cell repertoires in COVID-19. Study at large: COVID-19 samples collected from the United States, Italy and Spain covered acute and convalescent phases. T cells, B-cell-depleted T cells, or PBMCs provided the cDNA or gDNA that served as material.

Original processing notes: Amplifying reference gene primers gave estimates of nucleated cell counts. The repertoire was sequenced with immunoSEQ multiplex PCR; TCRdb's copy has only in-frame clones and lacks some. V and J calls and clone size are given by that table; D and trimming were obtained from the DNA. There are approximately 140,000 clones in the sample; 88% occur only once, and about 10% lies in the top ten. Looked up from germline, CDR1 is GTSNPN and CDR2 is SVGIG (reference sequence). The ends lost 5 bases at V and 0 bases at J; junction bases unmatched: 13. CDR3 length: 18 residues. Sequenced material: peripheral blood. The receptor was derived from a man in his fifties or sixties with active or convalescent COVID-19. This rearrangement joins TRBV30 to TRBJ2-2; 9 bases agree with TRBD2. The CDR3 is CAWGHGTSTSANTGELFF. The CDR3 coding sequence is TGTGCCTGGGGCCACGGGACTAGCACATCCGCGAACACCGGGGAGCTGTTTTTT.